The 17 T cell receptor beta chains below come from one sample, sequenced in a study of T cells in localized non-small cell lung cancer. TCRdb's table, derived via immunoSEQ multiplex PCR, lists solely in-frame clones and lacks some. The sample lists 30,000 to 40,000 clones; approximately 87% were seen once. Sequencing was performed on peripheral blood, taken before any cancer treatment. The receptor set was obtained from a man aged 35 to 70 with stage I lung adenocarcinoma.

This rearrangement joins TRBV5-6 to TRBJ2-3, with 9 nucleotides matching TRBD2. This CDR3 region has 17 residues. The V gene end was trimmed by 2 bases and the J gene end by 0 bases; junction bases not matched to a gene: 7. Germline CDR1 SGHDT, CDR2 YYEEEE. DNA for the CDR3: TGTGCCAGCAGCTTCCCGCGACTAGCGGTGAGCACAGATACGCAGTATTTT. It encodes CASSFPRLAVSTDTQYF.

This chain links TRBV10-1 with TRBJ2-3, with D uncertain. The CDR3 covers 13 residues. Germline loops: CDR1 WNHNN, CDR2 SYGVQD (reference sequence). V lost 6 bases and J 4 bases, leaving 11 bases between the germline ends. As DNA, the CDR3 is TGCGCCAGCAGATCTAGTGGCGCAGATACGCAGTATTTT. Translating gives CASRSSGADTQYF.

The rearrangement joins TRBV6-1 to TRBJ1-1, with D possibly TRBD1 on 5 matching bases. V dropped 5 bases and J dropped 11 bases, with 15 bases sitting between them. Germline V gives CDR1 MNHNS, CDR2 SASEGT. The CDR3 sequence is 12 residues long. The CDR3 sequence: CASSTGQQAAFF. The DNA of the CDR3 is TGTGCCAGCAGTACCGGACAACAGGCTGCTTTCTTT.

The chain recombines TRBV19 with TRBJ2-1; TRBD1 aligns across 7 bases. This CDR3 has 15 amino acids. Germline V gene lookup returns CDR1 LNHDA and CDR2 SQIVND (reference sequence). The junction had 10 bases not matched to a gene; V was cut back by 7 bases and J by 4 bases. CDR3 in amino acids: CASNPTGLGYNEQFF. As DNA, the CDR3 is TGTGCCAGTAACCCGACAGGGTTGGGGTACAATGAGCAGTTCTTC.

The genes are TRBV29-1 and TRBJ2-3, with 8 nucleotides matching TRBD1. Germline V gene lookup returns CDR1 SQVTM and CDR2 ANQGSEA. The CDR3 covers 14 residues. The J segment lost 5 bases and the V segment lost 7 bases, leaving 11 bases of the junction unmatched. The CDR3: CSASTGVGKDTQYF. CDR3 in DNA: TGCAGCGCCTCGACAGGGGTCGGGAAAGATACGCAGTATTTT.

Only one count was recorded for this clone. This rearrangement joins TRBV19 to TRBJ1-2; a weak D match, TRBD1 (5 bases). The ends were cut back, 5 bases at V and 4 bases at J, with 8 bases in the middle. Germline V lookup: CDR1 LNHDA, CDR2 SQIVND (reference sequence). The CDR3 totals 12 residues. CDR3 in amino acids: CASSQQAYGYTF. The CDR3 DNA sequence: TGTGCCAGTAGTCAACAGGCCTATGGCTACACCTTC.

The CDR3 sequence is CASSSSRVEQFF. The DNA for the CDR3 is TGTGCCAGCAGCTCCTCCCGGGTGGAGCAGTTCTTC. The chain employs TRBV7-2 and TRBJ2-1; D unclear. The V end lost 4 bases, the J end lost 10 bases, and 11 bases lay between the germline ends. CDR1 and CDR2 (germline): SGHTA, FQGNSA. The CDR3 has 12 residues.

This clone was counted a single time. The CDR3 sequence is CASSLAGQLYEQYF. Here the CDR3 DNA reads TGTGCCAGCAGCTTAGCTGGACAGCTCTACGAGCAGTACTTC. V gene TRBV11-2 combines with J gene TRBJ2-7; possible D gene TRBD1, 6 bases. V lost 1 base and J 3 bases, leaving 10 bases between the germline ends. The CDR3 runs 14 residues. Germline-derived CDR1 and CDR2 are SGHAT and FQNNGV.

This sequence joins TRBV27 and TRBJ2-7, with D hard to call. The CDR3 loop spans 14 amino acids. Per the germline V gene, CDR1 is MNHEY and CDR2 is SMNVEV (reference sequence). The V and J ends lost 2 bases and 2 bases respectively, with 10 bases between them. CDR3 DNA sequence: TGTGCCAGCAGTTTAAAACAGAGTACCTACGAGCAGTACTTC. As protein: CASSLKQSTYEQYF.

The CDR3 reads CASSLDLRETEAFF. In nucleotides, the CDR3 is TGCGCCAGCAGCTTGGACCTCAGGGAAACTGAAGCTTTCTTT. V usage is TRBV5-1 and J usage is TRBJ1-1; possible D gene TRBD1, 5 bases. The CDR3 contains 14 residues. Per the germline V gene, CDR1 is SGHRS and CDR2 is YFSETQ. The germline V and J ends were trimmed by 0 bases and 5 bases, with 11 bases remaining between them.

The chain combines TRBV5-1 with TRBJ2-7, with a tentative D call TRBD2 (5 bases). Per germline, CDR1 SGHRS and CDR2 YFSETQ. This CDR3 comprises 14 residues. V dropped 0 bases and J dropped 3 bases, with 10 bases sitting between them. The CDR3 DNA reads TGCGCCAGCAGCTTGGGAGGGATGAACTACGAGCAGTACTTC. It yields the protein CASSLGGMNYEQYF.

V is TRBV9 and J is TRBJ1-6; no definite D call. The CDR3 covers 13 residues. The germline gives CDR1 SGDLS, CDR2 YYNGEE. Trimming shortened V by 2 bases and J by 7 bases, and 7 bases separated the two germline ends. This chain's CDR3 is CASSVWENSPLHF. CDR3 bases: TGTGCCAGCAGCGTGTGGGAAAATTCACCCCTCCACTTT.

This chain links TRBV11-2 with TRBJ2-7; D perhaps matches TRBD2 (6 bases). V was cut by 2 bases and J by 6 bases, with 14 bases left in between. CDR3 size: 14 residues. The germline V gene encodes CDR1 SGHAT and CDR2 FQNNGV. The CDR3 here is CASSLQRLVGEQYF. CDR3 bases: TGTGCCAGCAGCTTACAAAGACTAGTCGGCGAGCAGTACTTC.

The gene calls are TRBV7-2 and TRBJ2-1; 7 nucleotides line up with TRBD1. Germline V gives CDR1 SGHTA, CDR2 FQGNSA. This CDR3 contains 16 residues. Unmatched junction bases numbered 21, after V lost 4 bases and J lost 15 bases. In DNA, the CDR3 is TGTGCCAGCAGCTCAACCAGTTCGGAGATTACAGGGGCCGTGTTCTTC. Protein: CASSSTSSEITGAVFF.

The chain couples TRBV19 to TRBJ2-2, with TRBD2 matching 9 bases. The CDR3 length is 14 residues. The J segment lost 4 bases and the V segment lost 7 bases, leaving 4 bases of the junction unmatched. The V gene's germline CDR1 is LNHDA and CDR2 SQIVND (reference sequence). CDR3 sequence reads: CASKPAGGTGELFF. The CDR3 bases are TGTGCCAGTAAACCAGCGGGGGGCACCGGGGAGCTGTTTTTT.

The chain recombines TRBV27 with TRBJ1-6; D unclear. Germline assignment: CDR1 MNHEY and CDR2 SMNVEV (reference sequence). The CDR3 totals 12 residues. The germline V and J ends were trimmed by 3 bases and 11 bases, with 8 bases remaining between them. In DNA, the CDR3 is TGTGCCAGCAGTTTTATCCAGGCACCCCTCCACTTT. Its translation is CASSFIQAPLHF.

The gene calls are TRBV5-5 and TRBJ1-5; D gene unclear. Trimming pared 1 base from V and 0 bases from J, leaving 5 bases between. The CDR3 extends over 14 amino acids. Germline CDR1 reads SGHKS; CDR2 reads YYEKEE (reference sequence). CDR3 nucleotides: TGTGCCAGCAGCTTGACAGATAGCAATCAGCCCCAGCATTTT. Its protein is CASSLTDSNQPQHF.